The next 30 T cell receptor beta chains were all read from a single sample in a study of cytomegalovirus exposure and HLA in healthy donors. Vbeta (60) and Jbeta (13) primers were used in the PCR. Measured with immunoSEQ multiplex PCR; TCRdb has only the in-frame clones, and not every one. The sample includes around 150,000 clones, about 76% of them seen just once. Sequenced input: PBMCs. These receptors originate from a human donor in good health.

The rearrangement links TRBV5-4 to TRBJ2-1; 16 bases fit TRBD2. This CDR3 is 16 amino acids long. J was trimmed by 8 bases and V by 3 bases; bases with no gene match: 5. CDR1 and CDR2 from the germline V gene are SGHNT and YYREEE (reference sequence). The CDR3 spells CASSWGTSGRAYEQFF. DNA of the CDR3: TGTGCCAGCAGCTGGGGGACTAGCGGGAGGGCCTATGAGCAGTTCTTC.

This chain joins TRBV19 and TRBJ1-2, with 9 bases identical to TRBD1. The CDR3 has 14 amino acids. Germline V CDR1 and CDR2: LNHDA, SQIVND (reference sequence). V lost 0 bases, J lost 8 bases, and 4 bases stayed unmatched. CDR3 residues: CASSIEGTGNGYTF. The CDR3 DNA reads TGTGCCAGTAGTATAGAAGGGACAGGGAACGGCTACACCTTC.

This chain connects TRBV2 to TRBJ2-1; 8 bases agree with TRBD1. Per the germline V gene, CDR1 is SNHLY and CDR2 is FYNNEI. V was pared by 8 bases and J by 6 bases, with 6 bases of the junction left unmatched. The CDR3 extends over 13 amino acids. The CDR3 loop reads CASVRQGTNEQFF. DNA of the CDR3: TGTGCCAGCGTACGACAGGGGACCAATGAGCAGTTCTTC. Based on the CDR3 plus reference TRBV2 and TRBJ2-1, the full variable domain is EPEVTQTPSHQVTQMGQEVILRCVPISNHLYFYWYRQILGQKVEFLVSFYNNEISEKSEIFDDQFSVERPDGSNFTLKIRSTKLEDSAMYFCASVRQGTNEQFFGPGTRLTVL.

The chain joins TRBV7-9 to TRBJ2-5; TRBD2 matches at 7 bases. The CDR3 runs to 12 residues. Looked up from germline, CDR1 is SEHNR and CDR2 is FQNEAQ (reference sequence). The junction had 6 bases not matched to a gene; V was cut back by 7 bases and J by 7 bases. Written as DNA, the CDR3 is TGTGCCAGCACCGGACTAGAAGGGACCCAGTACTTC. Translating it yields CASTGLEGTQYF.

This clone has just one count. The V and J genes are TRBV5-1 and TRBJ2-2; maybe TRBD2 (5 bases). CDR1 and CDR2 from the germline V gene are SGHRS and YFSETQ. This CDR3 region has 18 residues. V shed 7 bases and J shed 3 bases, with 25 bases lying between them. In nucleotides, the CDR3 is TGCGCCAGCGCGCCATTAGGACTGGCAGAAGGGTACACCGGGGAGCTGTTTTTT. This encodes CASAPLGLAEGYTGELFF.

CDR3: CSVEVSGREQYF. The CDR3 nucleotides are TGCAGCGTTGAGGTTAGCGGCCGCGAGCAGTACTTC. This rearrangement joins TRBV29-1 to TRBJ2-7, with TRBD2 as a possible D gene (6 bases). CDR3 length equals 12 residues. Germline V gene lookup returns CDR1 SQVTM and CDR2 ANQGSEA. V was trimmed by 3 bases and J by 6 bases, leaving 12 bases between them.

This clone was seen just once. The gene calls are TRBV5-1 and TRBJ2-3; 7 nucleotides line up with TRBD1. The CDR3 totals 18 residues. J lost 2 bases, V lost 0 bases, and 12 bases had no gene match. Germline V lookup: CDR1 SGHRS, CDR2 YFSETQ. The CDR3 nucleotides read TGCGCCAGCAGCTTGGAAGGGGGCCCGAAGGAACACACAGATACGCAGTATTTT. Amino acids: CASSLEGGPKEHTDTQYF.

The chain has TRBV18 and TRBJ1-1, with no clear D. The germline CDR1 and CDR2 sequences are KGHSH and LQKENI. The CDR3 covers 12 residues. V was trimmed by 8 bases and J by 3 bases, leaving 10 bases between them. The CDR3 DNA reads TGTGCCAGCCACACAGATTACACTGAAGCTTTCTTT. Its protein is CASHTDYTEAFF.

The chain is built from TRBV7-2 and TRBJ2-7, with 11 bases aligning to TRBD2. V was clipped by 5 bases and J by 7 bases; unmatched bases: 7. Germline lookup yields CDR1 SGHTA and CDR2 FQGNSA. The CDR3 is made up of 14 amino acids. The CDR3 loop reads CASSPLAGAGEQYF. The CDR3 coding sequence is TGTGCCAGCAGCCCACTAGCGGGAGCGGGGGAGCAGTACTTC. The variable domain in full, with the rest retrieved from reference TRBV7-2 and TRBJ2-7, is GAGVSQSPSNKVTEKGKDVELRCDPISGHTALYWYRQSLGQGLEFLIYFQGNSAPDKSGLPSDRFSAERTGGSVSTLTIQRTQQEDSAVYLCASSPLAGAGEQYFGPGTRLTVT.

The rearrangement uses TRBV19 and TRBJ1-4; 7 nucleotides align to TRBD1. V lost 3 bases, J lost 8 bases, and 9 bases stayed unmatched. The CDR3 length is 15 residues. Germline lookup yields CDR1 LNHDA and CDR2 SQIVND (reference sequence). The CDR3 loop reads CASSIRTGVEEKLFF. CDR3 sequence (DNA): TGTGCCAGTAGTATTCGTACAGGGGTGGAGGAAAAACTGTTTTTT.

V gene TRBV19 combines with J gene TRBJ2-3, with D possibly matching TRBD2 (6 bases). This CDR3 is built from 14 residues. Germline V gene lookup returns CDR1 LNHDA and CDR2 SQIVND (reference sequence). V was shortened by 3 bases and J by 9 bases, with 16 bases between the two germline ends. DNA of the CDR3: TGTGCCAGTAGTATTTGGCTTGACGGAGGGACGCAGTATTTT. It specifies CASSIWLDGGTQYF.

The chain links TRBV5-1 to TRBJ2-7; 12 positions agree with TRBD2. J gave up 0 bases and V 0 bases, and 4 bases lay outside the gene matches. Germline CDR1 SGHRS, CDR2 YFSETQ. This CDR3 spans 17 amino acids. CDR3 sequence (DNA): TGCGCCAGCAGCTTGGGACTAGCGGGGGTGAGCTCCTACGAGCAGTACTTC. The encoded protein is CASSLGLAGVSSYEQYF.

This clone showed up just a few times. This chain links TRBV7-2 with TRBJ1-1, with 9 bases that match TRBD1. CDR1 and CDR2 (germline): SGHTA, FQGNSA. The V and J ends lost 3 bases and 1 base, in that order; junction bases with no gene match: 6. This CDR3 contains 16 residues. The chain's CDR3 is CASSFLPGQGNTEAFF. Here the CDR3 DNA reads TGTGCCAGCAGCTTCTTGCCGGGACAGGGGAACACTGAAGCTTTCTTT.

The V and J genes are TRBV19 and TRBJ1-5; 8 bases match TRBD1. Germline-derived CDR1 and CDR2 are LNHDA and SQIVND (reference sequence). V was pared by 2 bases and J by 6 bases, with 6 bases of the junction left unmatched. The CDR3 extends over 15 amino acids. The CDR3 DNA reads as TGTGCCAGTAGTATACCGGACAGGGTTGGTCAGCCCCAGCATTTT. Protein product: CASSIPDRVGQPQHF.

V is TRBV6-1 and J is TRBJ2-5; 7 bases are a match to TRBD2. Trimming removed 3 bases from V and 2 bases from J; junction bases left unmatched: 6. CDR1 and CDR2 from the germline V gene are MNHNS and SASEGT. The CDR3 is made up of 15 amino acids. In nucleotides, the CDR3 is TGTGCCAGCAGTGACTGGGGGGGGGTTCAAGAGACCCAGTACTTC. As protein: CASSDWGGVQETQYF.

The chain's CDR3 is CASSGFGSPLETQYF. For the CDR3, the DNA is TGTGCCAGCAGTGGGTTTGGTTCCCCACTGGAGACCCAGTACTTC. The chain joins TRBV6-1 to TRBJ2-5; D gene unclear. Per the germline V gene, CDR1 is MNHNS and CDR2 is SASEGT. V lost 4 bases and J lost 5, with 17 bases in between. The CDR3 contains 15 residues.

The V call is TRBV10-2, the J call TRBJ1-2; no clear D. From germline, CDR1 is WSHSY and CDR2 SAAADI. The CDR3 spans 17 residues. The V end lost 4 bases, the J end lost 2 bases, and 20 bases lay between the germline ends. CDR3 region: CASSVTQRTTQNYGYTF. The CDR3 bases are TGCGCCAGCAGTGTAACACAAAGAACCACCCAGAACTATGGCTACACCTTC.

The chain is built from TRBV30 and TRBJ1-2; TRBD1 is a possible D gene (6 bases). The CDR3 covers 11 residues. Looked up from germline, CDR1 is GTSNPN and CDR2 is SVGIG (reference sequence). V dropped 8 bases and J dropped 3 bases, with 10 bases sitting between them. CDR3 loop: CAQPGDYGYTF. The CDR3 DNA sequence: TGTGCCCAGCCAGGGGACTATGGCTACACCTTC.

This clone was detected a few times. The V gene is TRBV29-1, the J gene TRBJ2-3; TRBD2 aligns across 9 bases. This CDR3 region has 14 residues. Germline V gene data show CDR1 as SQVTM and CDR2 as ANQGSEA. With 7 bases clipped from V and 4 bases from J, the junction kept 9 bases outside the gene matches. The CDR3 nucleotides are TGCAGCGCAGGCGGGGGGGCCGGCGCAGATACGCAGTATTTT. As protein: CSAGGGAGADTQYF.

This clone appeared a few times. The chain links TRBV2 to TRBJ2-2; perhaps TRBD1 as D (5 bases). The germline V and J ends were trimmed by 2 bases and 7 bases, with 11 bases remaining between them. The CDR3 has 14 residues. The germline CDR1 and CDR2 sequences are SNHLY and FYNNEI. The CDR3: CASSERQPFGELFF. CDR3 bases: TGTGCCAGCAGTGAACGACAGCCATTCGGGGAGCTGTTTTTT. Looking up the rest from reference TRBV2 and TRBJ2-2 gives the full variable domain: EPEVTQTPSHQVTQMGQEVILRCVPISNHLYFYWYRQILGQKVEFLVSFYNNEISEKSEIFDDQFSVERPDGSNFTLKIRSTKLEDSAMYFCASSERQPFGELFFGEGSRLTVL.

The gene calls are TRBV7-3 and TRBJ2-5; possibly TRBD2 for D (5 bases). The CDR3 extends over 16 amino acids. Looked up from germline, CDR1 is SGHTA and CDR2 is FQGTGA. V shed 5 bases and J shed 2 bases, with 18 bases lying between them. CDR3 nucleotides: TGTGCCAGCAGCCCCCACGGGATAGCAAGGCAAGAGACCCAGTACTTC. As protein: CASSPHGIARQETQYF. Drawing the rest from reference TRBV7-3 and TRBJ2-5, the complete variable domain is GAGVSQTPSNKVTEKGKYVELRCDPISGHTALYWYRQSLGQGPEFLIYFQGTGAADDSGLPNDRFFAVRPEGSVSTLKIQRTERGDSAVYLCASSPHGIARQETQYFGPGTRLLVL.

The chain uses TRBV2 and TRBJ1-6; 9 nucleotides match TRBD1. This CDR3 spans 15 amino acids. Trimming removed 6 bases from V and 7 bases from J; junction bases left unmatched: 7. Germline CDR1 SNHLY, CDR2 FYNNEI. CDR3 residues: CASRGGQGWNSPLHF. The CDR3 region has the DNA TGTGCCAGCAGGGGGGGACAGGGCTGGAATTCACCCCTCCACTTT. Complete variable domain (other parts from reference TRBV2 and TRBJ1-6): EPEVTQTPSHQVTQMGQEVILRCVPISNHLYFYWYRQILGQKVEFLVSFYNNEISEKSEIFDDQFSVERPDGSNFTLKIRSTKLEDSAMYFCASRGGQGWNSPLHFGNGTRLTVT.

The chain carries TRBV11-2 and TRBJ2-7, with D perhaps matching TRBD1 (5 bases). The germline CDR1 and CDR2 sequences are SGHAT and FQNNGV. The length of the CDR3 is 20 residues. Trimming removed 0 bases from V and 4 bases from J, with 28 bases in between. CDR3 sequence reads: CASSLEDVNIWTLTRYEQYF. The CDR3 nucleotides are TGTGCCAGCAGCTTAGAAGACGTCAATATATGGACATTAACACGGTACGAGCAGTACTTC.

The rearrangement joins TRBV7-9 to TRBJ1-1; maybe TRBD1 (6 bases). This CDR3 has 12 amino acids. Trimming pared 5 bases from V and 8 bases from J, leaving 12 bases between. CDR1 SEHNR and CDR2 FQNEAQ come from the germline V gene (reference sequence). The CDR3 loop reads CASSPGVLEAFF. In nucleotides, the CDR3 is TGTGCCAGCAGCCCAGGGGTATTGGAAGCTTTCTTT. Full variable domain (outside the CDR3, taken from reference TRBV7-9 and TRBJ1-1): DTGVSQNPRHKITKRGQNVTFRCDPISEHNRLYWYRQTLGQGPEFLTYFQNEAQLEKSRLLSDRFSAERPKGSFSTLEIQRTEQGDSAMYLCASSPGVLEAFFGQGTRLTVV.

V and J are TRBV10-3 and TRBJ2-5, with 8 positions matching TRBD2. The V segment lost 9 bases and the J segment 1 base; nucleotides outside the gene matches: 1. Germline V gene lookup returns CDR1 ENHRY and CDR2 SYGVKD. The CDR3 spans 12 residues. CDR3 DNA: TGTGCCATAGCGGGGGCCCAAGAGACCCAGTACTTC. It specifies CAIAGAQETQYF.

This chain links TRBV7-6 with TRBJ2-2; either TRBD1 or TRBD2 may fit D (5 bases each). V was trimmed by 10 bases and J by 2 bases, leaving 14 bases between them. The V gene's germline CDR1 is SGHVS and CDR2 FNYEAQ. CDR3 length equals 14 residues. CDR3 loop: CANRTYPNTGELFF. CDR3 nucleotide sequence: TGTGCCAACAGGACTTACCCAAACACCGGGGAGCTGTTTTTT.

CDR3 bases: TGTGCCAGCAGTTTATTAGGGGCCGGCAATCAGCCCCAGCATTTT. This codes for CASSLLGAGNQPQHF. This sequence joins TRBV28 and TRBJ1-5; D perhaps matches TRBD1 (5 bases). Trimming took off 1 base at V and 2 bases at J, with 9 bases between the two ends. CDR1 is MDHEN, CDR2 SYDVKM, per germline. The CDR3 is 15 residues long.

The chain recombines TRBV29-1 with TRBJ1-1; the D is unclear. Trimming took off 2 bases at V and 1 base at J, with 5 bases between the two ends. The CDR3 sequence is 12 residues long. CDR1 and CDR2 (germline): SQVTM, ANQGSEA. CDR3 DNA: TGCAGCGTTGAACAGGAGAACACTGAAGCTTTCTTT. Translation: CSVEQENTEAFF.

The CDR3 DNA follows: TGTGCCAGTAGTAATGGTTGGAGACAGGGTCGGACTAATGAAAAACTGTTTTTT. This codes for CASSNGWRQGRTNEKLFF. The chain couples TRBV19 to TRBJ1-4; TRBD1 aligns across 7 bases. The length of the CDR3 is 18 residues. V lost 4 bases and J lost 2; bases outside the gene matches: 13. Germline V gene lookup returns CDR1 LNHDA and CDR2 SQIVND (reference sequence). Based on the CDR3 plus reference TRBV19 and TRBJ1-4, the full variable domain is DGGITQSPKYLFRKEGQNVTLSCEQNLNHDAMYWYRQDPGQGLRLIYYSQIVNDFQKGDIAEGYSVSREKKESFPLTVTSAQKNPTAFYLCASSNGWRQGRTNEKLFFGSGTQLSVL.

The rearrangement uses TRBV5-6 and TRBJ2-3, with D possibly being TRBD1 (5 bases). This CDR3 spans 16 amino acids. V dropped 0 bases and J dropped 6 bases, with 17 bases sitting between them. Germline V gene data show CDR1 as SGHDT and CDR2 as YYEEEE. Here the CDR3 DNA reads TGTGCCAGCAGCTTGGTATCAGCAGGGATCACGGATACGCAGTATTTT. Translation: CASSLVSAGITDTQYF.